Reported below is one T cell receptor beta chain. The antigen it binds to is not known. At one of its ends the junction is not consistent with the germline gene, which may arise from a read error. The sample comes from a study of tumor and adjacent non-tumor tissue in lung cancer (dated by TCRdb to the late 2010s). General notes on the study: By cancer type, the cohort comprised under 15 adenocarcinoma patients, a couple of squamous cell carcinoma patients and 1 small cell lung cancer patient. The approximately 15 patients were aged about 30 to 76 years, included ten or so men and 5 women, and had TNM stage I to III disease. Sequencing produced about 120,000,000 productive TCRbeta reads in total, an average of about 4 million reads per sample. The study compared bulk TCRbeta repertoires from lung tumor tissue and matched distant non-tumor lung tissue of around 14 lung cancer patients. For each patient, one tumor sample and one normal lung sample were taken, giving approximately 30 paired specimens that underwent TCRbeta CDR3 sequencing. Here is what the overall study found, with its caveats: Neither the sequencing platform nor unique molecular identifiers are named or mentioned anywhere in the methods. Because peripheral blood was not sequenced, the blood TCRbeta repertoires of the lung cancer patients in the study went unexamined. TCR diversity (inverse Simpson) was significantly higher in tumor than in normal lung tissue (roughly 390 vs 170, P = 0.0075, Mann-Whitney U test). The cohort had only around 15 patients, and the authors noted that larger samples and more detailed clinical data are needed. TCR diversity was significantly higher in younger patients, and higher tumor TCR diversity was associated with shorter overall and disease-free survival. The top 100 clones made up a significantly larger cumulative share of the repertoire in normal lung than in tumor tissue.

RNA was extracted from bulk unsorted tissue and checked for quality with a NanoDrop ND-1000 and an Agilent 2100. The normal lung samples consisted of distant non-tumor tissue collected more than 3 cm from the tumor edge. Newly diagnosed lung cancer patients without prior chemotherapy who had been admitted for thoracic surgery in China between August and November 2014 were enrolled as donors. Patients who had received previous radiotherapy or chemotherapy, or who had another concurrent cancer, were excluded from the study. Surgical tissue pieces of about 1-2.1 cm3 were preserved in RNAlater solution and stored at -80 °C until use. The library was made by multiplex PCR. The listed sequencing device is Illumina HiSeq 2500. Following protocols modified from ARM-PCR, the researchers constructed TCRbeta libraries through three rounds of nested PCR with primers (Table S4). PCR products of 200-500 bp were gel-excised and purified with the QIAquick gel extraction kit before sequencing. As for the original processing: Trimmomatic was used to clean the reads, FLASH was used to merge the reads into complete CDR3 sequences, and MiTCR was used to assign the reads to V(D)J germline segments. Clonal diversity was computed as the inverse Simpson's index with VDJtools. Productive reads were defined as in-frame sequences without a premature stop codon. TCRdb reran the public reads through fastp at Q25 and MiXCR, keeping productive beta chains. Rows matching on CDR3 protein sequence are summarized as one entry with the most common DNA and genes. The V and J calls shown here were made by TCRdb, not taken from the authors' results. Across this sample there are some 100,000 distinct CDR3 sequences, with 55% to 65% seen only once. Around a fifth of the sample rests with the top ten.

Sequenced input: distant non-tumor lung tissue. The sequence was collected from a man aged 25 to 45 with non-small cell lung cancer.

The encoded CDR3 is CASSSPDSLNTKAFF. The base sequence is TGCGCCAGCAGCTCGCCCGACAGCCTGAACACTAAAGCTTTCTTT. The sequence is built from TRBV11-1 and TRBJ1-1; a tentative D call is TRBD1 (5 bases match). CDR1 and CDR2 (SGHAT, FQDESV) derive from the germline V gene (reference sequence). From the cysteine up to the phenylalanine, the CDR3 has a length of 15 residues. The sequence is cut down to CDR3 DNA, 45 bases in frame from base 1.